The 13 T cell receptor beta chains listed next were all sequenced from one sample in a study of blood T cell repertoires in COVID-19. Profiled with immunoSEQ multiplex PCR; TCRdb holds only in-frame clones, not every one. The data show about 16,000 clones, about nine tenths seen once. What was sequenced was peripheral blood. These receptor sequences come from a human donor with active COVID-19. The donor label of this sample is uncertain.

The J gene is TRBJ2-1, the V gene TRBV6-4, with D perhaps TRBD2 (7 bases). Germline V gives CDR1 MRHNA, CDR2 SNTAGT. The CDR3 has 15 residues. V shed 8 bases and J shed 6 bases, with 20 bases lying between them. CDR3 protein: CASPRGGGRCNEQFF. CDR3 DNA sequence: TGTGCCAGCCCGCGAGGGGGGGGCCGGTGCAATGAGCAGTTCTTC.

The chain joins TRBV6-5 to TRBJ1-1; 8 bases map to TRBD1. Losses at the gene ends were 4 bases for V and 4 bases for J; bases not matched to a gene: 5. Per germline, CDR1 MNHEY and CDR2 SVGAGI. CDR3 length: 14 amino acids. The CDR3, as DNA: TGTGCCAGCAGTTCAGGGGGCGCGTCCACTGAAGCTTTCTTT. Residues: CASSSGGASTEAFF.

This clone was detected only once. The J gene is TRBJ2-1, the V gene TRBV29-1; 9 bases map to TRBD2. Germline values: CDR1 SQVTM, CDR2 ANQGSEA. J lost 0 bases, V lost 2 bases, and 5 bases had no gene match. The CDR3 spans 16 residues. The CDR3 loop is CSVEPGGGDSYNEQFF. CDR3 DNA sequence: TGCAGCGTTGAACCGGGCGGGGGGGACTCCTACAATGAGCAGTTCTTC.

The CDR3, as DNA: TGCGCCAGCAGCTTACTAAGCGGGGGGGCAAATGAGCAGTTCTTC. Translated, it gives CASSLLSGGANEQFF. This chain connects TRBV5-1 to TRBJ2-1; TRBD2 agrees at 10 bases. With 2 bases clipped from V and 7 bases from J, the junction kept 6 bases outside the gene matches. The length of the CDR3 is 15 residues. Germline V lookup: CDR1 SGHRS, CDR2 YFSETQ.

A few counts support this clone. The chain carries TRBV7-6 and TRBJ1-1, with D unresolved. CDR1 SGHVS and CDR2 FNYEAQ come from the germline V gene. V was pared by 5 bases and J by 10 bases, with 23 bases between. CDR3 length equals 15 residues. CDR3 sequence (DNA): TGTGCCAGCAGCCCCATAGGCGGAATGGTTGCTGGAGCTTTCTTT. It encodes CASSPIGGMVAGAFF.

The chain links TRBV12-3 or TRBV12-4 to TRBJ1-5; D is uncertain. The V end was cut by 4 bases, the J end by 4 bases, with 8 bases between. This CDR3 region has 13 residues. CDR3 residues: CASSSQQNQPQHF. The CDR3 bases are TGTGCCAGCAGTTCTCAACAGAATCAGCCCCAGCATTTT.

This chain joins TRBV7-8 and TRBJ2-3, with 16 bases matching TRBD2. The CDR3 length is 15 residues. Trimming at V came to 5 bases and at J to 6 bases, leaving 2 bases not matched to a gene. Per the germline V gene, CDR1 is SGHVS and CDR2 is FQNEAQ. The chain's CDR3 is CASSQGLAGGDTQYF. The CDR3 coding sequence is TGTGCCAGCAGCCAGGGACTAGCGGGGGGGGATACGCAGTATTTT.

The chain links TRBV19 to TRBJ1-1; D unresolved. The CDR3 covers 15 residues. Germline V gene sequence: CDR1 LNHDA, CDR2 SQIVND (reference sequence). V gave up 6 bases and J gave up 0 bases, with 14 bases separating them. CDR3 region: CASSPGGSMNTEAFF. DNA of the CDR3: TGTGCCAGTAGCCCAGGTGGGAGCATGAACACTGAAGCTTTCTTT.

The count of this clone is one. V gene TRBV28 combines with J gene TRBJ2-3; weak D call: TRBD2 (7 bases). Between the trimmed V and J ends, which lost 1 base and 2 bases, there was a span of 13 bases. Germline CDR1 reads MDHEN; CDR2 reads SYDVKM. The CDR3 extends over 16 amino acids. CDR3 nucleotides: TGTGCCAGCAGTTTATCGGGGGGCGCCGACACAGATACGCAGTATTTT. Its translation: CASSLSGGADTDTQYF.

As to this clone: Other nucleotide sequences in the sample specify the same CDR3. V usage is TRBV6-5 and J usage is TRBJ1-1; no definite D call. The germline CDR1 and CDR2 sequences are MNHEY and SVGAGI. V lost 0 bases and J lost 1, with 9 bases in between. The length of the CDR3 is 15 residues. As DNA, the CDR3 is TGTGCCAGCAGTTACTCGTCGCGGGGGAACACTGAAGCTTTCTTT. Amino acids: CASSYSSRGNTEAFF.

This clone was recorded a few times. This chain connects TRBV10-1 to TRBJ1-1; 8 bases line up with TRBD1. CDR1 and CDR2 (germline): WNHNN, SYGVQD (reference sequence). This CDR3 spans 18 amino acids. J lost 1 base, V lost 2 bases, and 12 bases had no gene match. CDR3 DNA: TGCGCCAGCAGTGAGGTTCCTGGGCAGGGGGCGCAGAACACTGAAGCTTTCTTT. Protein: CASSEVPGQGAQNTEAFF.

The CDR3 reads CATSGTGTGNTEAFF. The CDR3 region has the DNA TGTGCCACCAGTGGGACCGGGACAGGAAACACTGAAGCTTTCTTT. J is TRBJ1-1 and V is TRBV24-1; the match to TRBD1 covers 8 bases. The CDR3 sequence is 15 residues long. Germline trimming cut 5 bases from V and 2 bases from J; bases unmatched to any gene: 6. CDR1 is KGHDR, CDR2 SFDVKD, per germline.

The genes are TRBV6-2 or TRBV6-3 and TRBJ2-6; 7 nucleotides match TRBD1. The CDR3 runs 18 residues. V gave up 4 bases and J gave up 1 base; unmatched junction bases: 10. Per the germline V gene, CDR1 is MNHEY and CDR2 is SVGEGT. The chain's CDR3 is CASSSKTGLSSGANVLTF. The CDR3 bases are TGTGCCAGCAGTTCCAAGACAGGGCTTTCATCTGGGGCCAACGTCCTGACTTTC.